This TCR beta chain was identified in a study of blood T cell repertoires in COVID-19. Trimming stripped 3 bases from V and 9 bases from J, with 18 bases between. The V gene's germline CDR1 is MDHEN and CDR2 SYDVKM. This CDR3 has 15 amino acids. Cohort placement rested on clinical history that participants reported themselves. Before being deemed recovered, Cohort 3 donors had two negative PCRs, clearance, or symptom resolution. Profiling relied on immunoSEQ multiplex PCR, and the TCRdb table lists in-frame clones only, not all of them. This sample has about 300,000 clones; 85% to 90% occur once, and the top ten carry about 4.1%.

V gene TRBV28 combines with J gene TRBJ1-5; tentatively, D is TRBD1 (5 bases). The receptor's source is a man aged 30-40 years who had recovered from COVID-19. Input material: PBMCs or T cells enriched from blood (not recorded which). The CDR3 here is CASSFSQGQRRPQHF. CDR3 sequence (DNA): TGTGCCAGCAGTTTCTCGCAGGGTCAACGACGGCCCCAGCATTTT.